A single sample is the source of the 22 T cell receptor beta chains below, sequenced in a study of blood T cell repertoires in COVID-19. The assay was immunoSEQ multiplex PCR, and TCRdb's table has in-frame clones only and misses some. Here the sample spans 250,000 or so clones, under 90% being singletons. Sequencing was performed on PBMCs or T cells enriched from blood (not recorded which). Receptors were obtained from a man in his 60s who had recovered from COVID-19.

This sequence joins TRBV2 and TRBJ2-2, with 9 bases fitting TRBD1. After removal of 2 bases from V and 8 bases from J, the junction contained 3 bases not matched to a gene. The CDR3 has 14 amino acids. The germline V gene has CDR1 SNHLY and CDR2 FYNNEI. The CDR3 DNA sequence: TGTGCCAGCAGTGAACCGGGACAGGGAGGGGAGCTGTTTTTT. This codes for CASSEPGQGGELFF.

The rearrangement links TRBV10-1 to TRBJ1-2, with TRBD1 identical over 8 bases. With V trimmed by 6 bases and J by 9 bases, 9 bases remained unmatched. The CDR3 has 13 residues. Germline assignment: CDR1 WNHNN and CDR2 SYGVQD (reference sequence). The CDR3 nucleotides read TGCGCCAGCAGCCCCGGACAGGGTCGTAGCTACACCTTC. This codes for CASSPGQGRSYTF.

The J gene is TRBJ1-1, the V gene TRBV5-1, with 7 bases fitting TRBD1. Per germline, CDR1 SGHRS and CDR2 YFSETQ. This CDR3 has 15 amino acids. V dropped 4 bases and J dropped 1; count of bases not matched to a gene: 7. The CDR3 coding sequence is TGCGCCAGCAGCCCTGGGGGGACAGCGAACACTGAAGCTTTCTTT. Protein: CASSPGGTANTEAFF.

This clone appeared a few times. The chain recombines TRBV12-3 or TRBV12-4 with TRBJ2-7; possibly TRBD1 for D (6 bases). This CDR3 spans 12 amino acids. With 6 bases removed from V and 2 bases from J, the gap between germline ends came to 8 bases. CDR3 sequence: CASRGQAYEQYF. CDR3 DNA sequence: TGTGCCAGCAGGGGACAAGCCTACGAGCAGTACTTC.

The rearrangement links TRBV9 to TRBJ2-6; 9 bases agree with TRBD1. Per germline, CDR1 SGDLS and CDR2 YYNGEE. The CDR3 totals 16 residues. J lost 4 bases, V lost 7 bases, and 9 bases had no gene match. CDR3 residues: CASRGQGSDGANVLTF. CDR3 coding DNA: TGTGCCAGCCGAGGACAGGGGTCAGACGGGGCCAACGTCCTGACTTTC. The complete variable domain, with remaining parts taken from reference TRBV9 and TRBJ2-6, reads DSGVTQTPKHLITATGQRVTLRCSPRSGDLSVYWYQQSLDQGLQFLIQYYNGEERAKGNILERFSAQQFPDLHSELNLSSLELGDSALYFCASRGQGSDGANVLTFGAGSRLTVL.

In nucleotides, the CDR3 is TGTGCCAGCAGTCCGACAGGGGTGGGACAAGAGACCCAGTACTTC. This sequence encodes CASSPTGVGQETQYF. This chain joins TRBV6-2 or TRBV6-3 and TRBJ2-5, with 8 bases lining up with TRBD1. V shed 5 bases and J 2 bases; nucleotides not matched to a gene: 7. Germline-derived CDR1 and CDR2 are MNHEY and SVGEGT. CDR3 length: 15 residues.

This chain uses TRBV11-2 with TRBJ2-7; D unclear. Germline values: CDR1 SGHAT, CDR2 FQNNGV. This CDR3 has 15 amino acids. V was clipped by 1 base and J by 0 bases, with 10 bases between them. DNA for the CDR3: TGTGCCAGCAGCTTAGGAAACAGTATCTCCTACGAGCAGTACTTC. Translating gives CASSLGNSISYEQYF.

The chain joins TRBV7-9 to TRBJ2-5; D is uncertain. Deletions cut 5 bases from V and 1 base from J, with 11 bases between. The CDR3 is 14 residues long. Germline V gives CDR1 SEHNR, CDR2 FQNEAQ (reference sequence). The CDR3 protein is CASSPPTLQETQYF. In nucleotides, the CDR3 is TGTGCCAGCAGCCCCCCGACACTCCAAGAGACCCAGTACTTC.

The chain recombines TRBV9 with TRBJ1-2; 7 bases agree with TRBD1. With V trimmed by 3 bases and J by 6 bases, 8 bases remained unmatched. The CDR3 loop spans 14 amino acids. Germline CDR1 and CDR2: SGDLS and YYNGEE. For the CDR3, the DNA is TGTGCCAGCAGCGCAGCGATGACAGGGCATGGCTACACCTTC. Translating it yields CASSAAMTGHGYTF.

The chain is built from TRBV5-1 and TRBJ2-5; D is possibly TRBD2 (6 bases). Looked up from germline, CDR1 is SGHRS and CDR2 is YFSETQ. Trimming pared 4 bases from V and 6 bases from J, leaving 16 bases between. This CDR3 comprises 14 residues. The CDR3 nucleotides read TGCGCCAGCAGCCCTGAGGCAGCGGGTAAGACCCAGTACTTC. This gives the protein CASSPEAAGKTQYF.

As to this clone: Other nucleotide sequences from this sample produce the same CDR3. The CDR3 sequence is CASSLGTGTHYEQYF. The CDR3 DNA is TGTGCCAGCAGCTTAGGGACAGGAACCCACTACGAGCAGTACTTC. This chain joins TRBV7-2 and TRBJ2-7, with 7 bases fitting TRBD1. The CDR3 has 15 amino acids. V gave up 1 base and J gave up 3 bases; unmatched junction bases: 6. Germline V CDR1 and CDR2: SGHTA, FQGNSA. Full variable domain (rest looked up from reference TRBV7-2 and TRBJ2-7): GAGVSQSPSNKVTEKGKDVELRCDPISGHTALYWYRQSLGQGLEFLIYFQGNSAPDKSGLPSDRFSAERTGGSVSTLTIQRTQQEDSAVYLCASSLGTGTHYEQYFGPGTRLTVT.

The chain is built from TRBV19 and TRBJ1-4; 7 positions match TRBD1. The CDR3 is made up of 13 amino acids. Trimming took 6 bases from V and 3 from J; bases not matched to a gene: 1. CDR1 is LNHDA and CDR2 is SQIVND in the germline V gene (reference sequence). This CDR3 reads CASRDRPNEKLFF. In DNA, the CDR3 is TGTGCCAGTAGGGACAGGCCTAATGAAAAACTGTTTTTT.

The CDR3: CASSLQGGFEKLFF. The CDR3, as DNA: TGCGCCAGCAGCTTACAGGGTGGGTTCGAAAAACTGTTTTTT. The chain couples TRBV5-1 to TRBJ1-4, with D possibly matching TRBD1 (6 bases). Germline V CDR1 and CDR2: SGHRS, YFSETQ. CDR3 size: 14 residues. The V end lost 2 bases, the J end lost 8 bases, and 13 bases lay between the germline ends.

Only one count was recorded for this clone. The rearrangement uses TRBV19 and TRBJ2-5; the match to TRBD2 covers 11 bases. CDR1 is LNHDA, CDR2 SQIVND, per germline (reference sequence). The CDR3 sequence is 15 residues long. V shed 6 bases and J 4 bases; nucleotides not matched to a gene: 7. The CDR3 nucleotides are TGTGCCAGTAGAGAGGAAGGGACTAGCGGAGAGACCCAGTACTTC. Its protein product is CASREEGTSGETQYF. Drawing the rest from reference TRBV19 and TRBJ2-5, the complete variable domain is DGGITQSPKYLFRKEGQNVTLSCEQNLNHDAMYWYRQDPGQGLRLIYYSQIVNDFQKGDIAEGYSVSREKKESFPLTVTSAQKNPTAFYLCASREEGTSGETQYFGPGTRLLVL.

This clone appeared a few times. J is TRBJ2-7 and V is TRBV7-9; D gene ambiguous. Germline V gene data show CDR1 as SEHNR and CDR2 as FQNEAQ (reference sequence). Trimming cost V 1 base and J 0 bases, with 7 bases left between them. The CDR3 contains 14 residues. The CDR3 coding sequence is TGTGCCAGCAGCTTAGGAGGTAACTCCTACGAGCAGTACTTC. Translation gives CASSLGGNSYEQYF.

The rearrangement uses TRBV11-2 and TRBJ1-2; no reliable D call. The length of the CDR3 is 14 residues. From germline, CDR1 is SGHAT and CDR2 FQNNGV. Trimming left V 8 bases short and J 3 bases short, with 16 bases between. CDR3 loop: CASPLGRLHYGYTF. The CDR3 DNA reads TGTGCCAGCCCCTTGGGCAGGCTGCACTATGGCTACACCTTC.

Here the CDR3 DNA reads TGTGCCAGCAGTCCAGGACAGGGGAGGCGGAATCAGCCCCAGCATTTT. It yields the protein CASSPGQGRRNQPQHF. The chain is built from TRBV27 and TRBJ1-5, with TRBD1 matching over 9 bases. The CDR3 has 16 amino acids. J gave up 4 bases and V 5 bases, and 9 bases lay outside the gene matches. The germline gives CDR1 MNHEY, CDR2 SMNVEV (reference sequence).

The rearrangement links TRBV6-5 to TRBJ2-3; 8 positions match TRBD2. The CDR3 is made up of 14 amino acids. Germline CDR1 and CDR2: MNHEY and SVGAGI. V lost 5 bases and J lost 7; bases outside the gene matches: 8. CDR3 sequence (DNA): TGTGCCAGCAGTCCACCGGGGGGGGCGAATACGCAGTATTTT. Translation: CASSPPGGANTQYF.

The V gene is TRBV4-1, the J gene TRBJ2-1; the match to TRBD2 covers 9 bases. Per the germline V gene, CDR1 is MGHRA and CDR2 is YSYEKL. The CDR3 is 17 amino acids. Unmatched junction bases numbered 9, after V lost 0 bases and J lost 6 bases. This CDR3 is CASSQDPLGTSINEQFF. The CDR3 DNA reads TGCGCCAGCAGCCAAGATCCCCTCGGGACTAGCATCAATGAGCAGTTCTTC.

The chain is built from TRBV5-4 and TRBJ2-2; 7 bases fit TRBD1. Germline V lookup: CDR1 SGHNT, CDR2 YYREEE (reference sequence). The CDR3 spans 16 residues. After removal of 6 bases from V and 5 bases from J, the junction contained 13 bases not matched to a gene. For the CDR3, the DNA is TGTGCCAGCACCCCTGGGGACAGAAGAGATACCGGGGAGCTGTTTTTT. Residues: CASTPGDRRDTGELFF.

This clone was counted between two and nine times. V is TRBV14 and J is TRBJ2-4, with a tentative D call TRBD2 (6 bases). CDR3 size: 12 residues. V shed 4 bases and J shed 8 bases, with 9 bases lying between them. The germline V gene encodes CDR1 SGHDN and CDR2 FVKESK. Here the CDR3 reads CASSPGTYIQYF. The CDR3 DNA sequence: TGTGCCAGCAGCCCAGGGACTTACATTCAGTACTTC.

V usage is TRBV7-9 and J usage is TRBJ2-5; TRBD2 matches 8 bases. This CDR3 is 15 amino acids long. The germline V gene has CDR1 SEHNR and CDR2 FQNEAQ (reference sequence). With 2 bases clipped from V and 2 bases from J, the junction kept 4 bases outside the gene matches. The CDR3 protein is CASSLSGGFQETQYF. The CDR3 nucleotides read TGTGCCAGCAGCTTAAGCGGGGGCTTTCAAGAGACCCAGTACTTC. Complete variable domain (other parts from reference TRBV7-9 and TRBJ2-5): DTGVSQNPRHKITKRGQNVTFRCDPISEHNRLYWYRQTLGQGPEFLTYFQNEAQLEKSRLLSDRFSAERPKGSFSTLEIQRTEQGDSAMYLCASSLSGGFQETQYFGPGTRLLVL.